The 15 T cell receptor beta chains below were found in one sample sequenced in a study of naive and memory T cell subsets. Two oligonucleotides, mixed equimolar, formed the beta constant-region primer covering TRBC1 and TRBC2. One entry per CDR3 protein results from TCRdb running MiXCR on the UMI-ligation and nested PCR reads. The table shows 140,000 to 150,000 distinct CDR3 sequences, with approximately 17% occurring only once. Sequencing was performed on naive CD4+ T cells from blood. These TCRs come from a human donor in good health.

J is TRBJ2-1 and V is TRBV6-2 or TRBV6-3; 13 positions match TRBD2. The V gene end was trimmed by 5 bases and the J gene end by 8 bases; junction bases not matched to a gene: 21. The length of the CDR3 is 20 residues. Per germline, CDR1 MNHEY and CDR2 SVGEGT. Here the CDR3 DNA reads TGTGCCAGCAGTACCCCGGGACTAGCGGGATACCTCCCCCGTGGAGATGAGCAGTTCTTC. The encoded protein is CASSTPGLAGYLPRGDEQFF.

V usage is TRBV5-6 and J usage is TRBJ1-2; TRBD1 might be the D (5 bases). This CDR3 region has 14 residues. Germline V lookup: CDR1 SGHDT, CDR2 YYEEEE. With 1 base removed from V and 4 bases from J, the gap between germline ends came to 11 bases. The DNA of the CDR3 is TGTGCCAGCAGCTTGATCCAGGGACCCTATGGCTACACCTTC. It encodes CASSLIQGPYGYTF. Full variable domain (remainder filled in from reference TRBV5-6 and TRBJ1-2): DAGVTQSPTHLIKTRGQQVTLRCSPKSGHDTVSWYQQALGQGPQFIFQYYEEEERQRGNFPDRFSGHQFPNYSSELNVNALLLGDSALYLCASSLIQGPYGYTFGSGTRLTVV.

This chain uses TRBV27 with TRBJ2-3; 16 bases match TRBD2. V shed 5 bases and J 3 bases; nucleotides not matched to a gene: 11. Germline V gene sequence: CDR1 MNHEY, CDR2 SMNVEV (reference sequence). The CDR3 has 19 amino acids. Written as DNA, the CDR3 is TGTGCCAGCAGTACCGGGACTAGCGGGAGGGCCTTGAGGACAGATACGCAGTATTTT. It translates to CASSTGTSGRALRTDTQYF.

V and J are TRBV5-1 and TRBJ1-5; D possibly corresponds to TRBD1 (5 bases). Trimming cost V 0 bases and J 1 base, with 11 bases left between them. Germline CDR1 and CDR2: SGHRS and YFSETQ. CDR3 length: 16 residues. Here the CDR3 DNA reads TGCGCCAGCAGCTTGGGGGAGGGGTCAAGCAATCAGCCCCAGCATTTT. It yields the protein CASSLGEGSSNQPQHF.

This CDR3 is CASSPPLAQGKCSYEQYF. CDR3 DNA sequence: TGTGCCAGCTCACCACCACTCGCACAGGGGAAGTGTTCCTACGAGCAGTACTTC. The V call is TRBV18, the J call TRBJ2-7; TRBD1 agrees at 7 bases. In germline, CDR1 is KGHSH, CDR2 LQKENI. The CDR3 sequence is 18 residues long. J was trimmed by 1 base and V by 0 bases; bases with no gene match: 12.

This clonotype was counted at least ten times. The chain joins TRBV7-2 to TRBJ1-1; D remains unclear. Trimming left V 0 bases short and J 1 base short, with 3 bases between. Germline V gene sequence: CDR1 SGHTA, CDR2 FQGNSA. The CDR3 runs to 13 residues. The CDR3 protein is CASSLARNTEAFF. In DNA form, the CDR3 reads TGTGCCAGCAGCTTAGCCAGGAACACTGAAGCTTTCTTT.

The chain recombines TRBV4-2 with TRBJ2-1; D unclear. From germline, CDR1 is LGHNA and CDR2 YNFKEQ. The V end was cut by 1 base, the J end by 0 bases, with 13 bases between. The CDR3 runs to 17 residues. The CDR3 DNA reads as TGTGCCAGCAGCCAAGTCGGGCAGACGCTCTCCTACAATGAGCAGTTCTTC. It specifies CASSQVGQTLSYNEQFF.

The V gene is TRBV6-5, the J gene TRBJ1-5, with a tentative D call TRBD1 (5 bases). Germline-derived CDR1 and CDR2 are MNHEY and SVGAGI. The CDR3 extends over 13 amino acids. Trimming took off 5 bases at V and 3 bases at J, with 8 bases between the two ends. CDR3 coding DNA: TGTGCCAGCAGTCGACAGATCAATCAGCCCCAGCATTTT. Its translation is CASSRQINQPQHF.

The rearrangement joins TRBV9 to TRBJ2-4; D gene unclear. Germline values: CDR1 SGDLS, CDR2 YYNGEE. V was pared by 0 bases and J by 5 bases, with 15 bases between. The CDR3 has 16 amino acids. CDR3 in amino acids: CASSVGQAGMENIQYF. CDR3 nucleotide sequence: TGTGCCAGCAGCGTAGGGCAGGCTGGGATGGAAAACATTCAGTACTTC. Filled out from reference TRBV9 and TRBJ2-4, the complete variable domain reads DSGVTQTPKHLITATGQRVTLRCSPRSGDLSVYWYQQSLDQGLQFLIQYYNGEERAKGNILERFSAQQFPDLHSELNLSSLELGDSALYFCASSVGQAGMENIQYFGAGTRLSVL.

V is TRBV10-2 and J is TRBJ2-7, with TRBD1 as a possible D gene (6 bases). V was trimmed by 3 bases and J by 4 bases, leaving 16 bases between them. CDR1 and CDR2 (germline): WSHSY, SAAADI. There are 15 residues in the CDR3. The CDR3 region has the DNA TGCGCCAGCAGTGATTGGGACACATATGGATACGAGCAGTACTTC. Protein product: CASSDWDTYGYEQYF.

A single count supports this clonotype. The chain joins TRBV5-1 to TRBJ2-6; TRBD1 is a possible D gene (5 bases). CDR3 length: 17 amino acids. Looked up from germline, CDR1 is SGHRS and CDR2 is YFSETQ. Trimming took 0 bases from V and 0 from J, leaving 10 bases between them. DNA for the CDR3: TGCGCCAGCAGCTTGGTGGGGCAGAGCTCTGGGGCCAACGTCCTGACTTTC. Amino acids: CASSLVGQSSGANVLTF.

This chain links TRBV20-1 with TRBJ1-1; D may be TRBD1 (6 bases). Trimming removed 3 bases at V and 5 bases at J, with 19 bases between. This CDR3 has 15 residues. Per germline, CDR1 DFQATT and CDR2 SNEGSKA (reference sequence). CDR3 nucleotide sequence: TGCAGTGCTAGGGGAGGTTCGGGGGGCCAAACTGAAGCTTTCTTT. This sequence encodes CSARGGSGGQTEAFF.

The CDR3 region is CASSPPLAAGEAFF. For the CDR3, the DNA is TGTGCCAGCAGCCCGCCGTTAGCGGCGGGAGAAGCTTTCTTT. The J gene is TRBJ1-1, the V gene TRBV13; unclear D gene. V lost 5 bases, J lost 8 bases, and 18 bases lay in between. Per the germline V gene, CDR1 is PRHDT and CDR2 is FYEKMQ (reference sequence). This CDR3 has 14 residues.

This clonotype showed up just a few times. This sequence joins TRBV28 and TRBJ2-7; TRBD1 or TRBD2 may be the D gene (6 bases each). V lost 3 bases, J lost 0 bases, and 12 bases lay in between. The CDR3 covers 15 residues. Germline CDR1 is MDHEN and CDR2 is SYDVKM. The CDR3 sequence is CASSLGGRTSYEQYF. Written as DNA, the CDR3 is TGTGCCAGCAGTTTGGGGGGCAGGACCTCCTACGAGCAGTACTTC.

This clonotype was counted between two and nine times. The chain joins TRBV5-1 to TRBJ2-2, with 7 bases aligning to TRBD1. CDR3 length: 15 amino acids. Per germline, CDR1 SGHRS and CDR2 YFSETQ. V shed 2 bases and J 7 bases; nucleotides not matched to a gene: 8. In nucleotides, the CDR3 is TGCGCCAGCAGCTTCCTGGGACAGAACCGCGGGGAGCTGTTTTTT. It translates to CASSFLGQNRGELFF.